The rows below give T cell receptor beta chains drawn from one sample of a study of T cells in Graves' hyperthyroidism and ophthalmopathy. TCRdb itself ran the multiplex PCR reads through MiXCR, one entry per CDR3 protein. This table holds approximately 410,000 distinct CDR3 sequences, roughly 14% found once. Source material: blood. All receptors come from a man aged 18 to 30 with Graves' ophthalmopathy. Each CDR3 is given with its conserved first and last residue. Each record gives: clone size, D gene, V gene, J gene, CDR3 protein, CDR3 DNA. D genes are given only for firm matches. Some rows mark clone size as missing; the rest say once, few, many or name a class of expanded clone.

abundance: many; d_gene: .; v_gene: TRBV7-9; j_gene: TRBJ2-1; CDR3aa: CASSPGTVSSYNEQFF; CDR3nt: TGTGCCAGCAGCCCCGGGACCGTCAGCTCCTACAATGAGCAGTTCTTC
abundance: many; d_gene: .; v_gene: TRBV20-1; j_gene: TRBJ1-1; CDR3aa: CSAPLRGTEAFF; CDR3nt: TGCAGTGCTCCCCTCAGGGGAACTGAAGCTTTCTTT
abundance: many; d_gene: TRBD2; v_gene: TRBV7-8; j_gene: TRBJ2-1; CDR3aa: CASSPWGGGNEQFF; CDR3nt: TGTGCCAGCAGCCCCTGGGGGGGGGGCAATGAGCAGTTCTTC
abundance: few; d_gene: TRBD2; v_gene: TRBV4-2; j_gene: TRBJ2-3; CDR3aa: CASSQVGLAGGTSTDTQYF; CDR3nt: TGTGCCAGCAGCCAAGTGGGGCTCGCGGGGGGTACTAGCACAGATACGCAGTATTTT
abundance: few; d_gene: .; v_gene: TRBV18; j_gene: TRBJ2-5; CDR3aa: CANSEGLKETQYF; CDR3nt: TGTGCCAACTCGGAGGGCCTGAAGGAGACCCAGTACTTC
abundance: many; d_gene: TRBD1; v_gene: TRBV2; j_gene: TRBJ1-1; CDR3aa: CANLTGPNTEAFF; CDR3nt: TGTGCCAACCTGACAGGGCCCAACACTGAAGCTTTCTTT
abundance: .; d_gene: TRBD1; v_gene: TRBV6-1; j_gene: TRBJ2-2; CDR3aa: CASSPKYPGQGYTGELFF; CDR3nt: TGTGCCAGCAGCCCTAAATATCCGGGACAGGGTTATACCGGGGAGCTGTTTTTT
abundance: many; d_gene: .; v_gene: TRBV24-1; j_gene: TRBJ1-2; CDR3aa: CATSDSAGRESSGYTF; CDR3nt: TGTGCCACCAGTGATTCGGCGGGACGGGAAAGTTCTGGCTACACCTTC
abundance: .; d_gene: TRBD1; v_gene: TRBV27; j_gene: TRBJ2-3; CDR3aa: CASRRQGAYTDTQYF; CDR3nt: TGTGCCAGCAGGCGACAGGGGGCTTACACAGATACGCAGTATTTT
abundance: many; d_gene: .; v_gene: TRBV6-1; j_gene: TRBJ2-1; CDR3aa: CASSEAATSYNEQFF; CDR3nt: TGTGCCAGCAGTGAAGCGGCTACTTCCTACAATGAGCAGTTCTTC
abundance: many; d_gene: .; v_gene: TRBV5-1; j_gene: TRBJ2-3; CDR3aa: CASSLAFGTSTDTQYF; CDR3nt: TGCGCCAGCAGCTTGGCCTTTGGTACTAGCACAGATACGCAGTATTTT
abundance: .; d_gene: .; v_gene: TRBV9; j_gene: TRBJ2-1; CDR3aa: CASSVPKGEVRHEQFF; CDR3nt: TGTGCCAGCAGCGTTCCTAAGGGGGAGGTCCGCCATGAGCAGTTCTTC
abundance: .; d_gene: .; v_gene: TRBV6-1; j_gene: TRBJ2-7; CDR3aa: CASSQGLGEQYF; CDR3nt: TGTGCCAGCAGTCAGGGGTTAGGCGAGCAGTACTTC
abundance: .; d_gene: .; v_gene: TRBV7-9; j_gene: TRBJ2-7; CDR3aa: CASSSPGPLIEQYF; CDR3nt: TGTGCCAGCAGCTCGCCGGGACCGTTAATAGAGCAGTACTTC
abundance: few; d_gene: .; v_gene: TRBV6-4; j_gene: TRBJ2-1; CDR3aa: CASSDGTDEQFF; CDR3nt: TGTGCCAGCAGTGACGGGACGGACGAGCAGTTCTTC
abundance: many; d_gene: TRBD1; v_gene: TRBV2; j_gene: TRBJ2-4; CDR3aa: CASAPSQTGGYDIQYF; CDR3nt: TGTGCCAGCGCCCCCAGTCAGACAGGGGGCTATGACATTCAGTACTTC
abundance: many; d_gene: .; v_gene: TRBV13; j_gene: TRBJ2-7; CDR3aa: CASSNSSYEQYF; CDR3nt: TGTGCCAGCAGTAACAGCTCCTACGAGCAGTACTTC
abundance: many; d_gene: TRBD2; v_gene: TRBV6-1; j_gene: TRBJ2-4; CDR3aa: CASSASGGAWNIQYF; CDR3nt: TGTGCCAGCAGTGCTAGCGGGGGGGCATGGAACATTCAGTACTTC
abundance: many; d_gene: .; v_gene: TRBV6-1; j_gene: TRBJ2-7; CDR3aa: CASNPNGPEDEQYF; CDR3nt: TGTGCCAGCAACCCTAACGGGCCCGAAGACGAGCAGTACTTC
abundance: few; d_gene: TRBD1; v_gene: TRBV14; j_gene: TRBJ1-6; CDR3aa: CASSPDRGGRSPLHF; CDR3nt: TGTGCCAGCAGTCCTGACAGGGGAGGTAGATCACCCCTCCACTTT
abundance: few; d_gene: .; v_gene: TRBV29-1; j_gene: TRBJ2-2; CDR3aa: CSVKDTGLTGELFF; CDR3nt: TGCAGCGTTAAGGACACCGGTTTGACCGGGGAGCTGTTTTTT
abundance: few; d_gene: .; v_gene: TRBV20-1; j_gene: TRBJ2-5; CDR3aa: CSASGLGKETQYF; CDR3nt: TGCAGTGCTAGCGGGCTGGGAAAAGAGACCCAGTACTTC
abundance: few; d_gene: TRBD1; v_gene: TRBV10-3; j_gene: TRBJ1-2; CDR3aa: CAISDDRGGYGYTF; CDR3nt: TGTGCCATCAGTGACGACAGGGGAGGCTATGGCTACACCTTC
abundance: many; d_gene: .; v_gene: TRBV27; j_gene: TRBJ1-1; CDR3aa: CASSLGGEAFF; CDR3nt: TGTGCCAGCAGTTTGGGGGGTGAAGCTTTCTTT
abundance: few; d_gene: .; v_gene: TRBV14; j_gene: TRBJ2-7; CDR3aa: CASSQWRGVGGPRSEQYF; CDR3nt: TGTGCCAGCAGCCAATGGAGGGGAGTTGGGGGACCCAGGAGCGAGCAGTACTTC
abundance: many; d_gene: .; v_gene: TRBV9; j_gene: TRBJ2-5; CDR3aa: CASSVGQAQETQYF; CDR3nt: TGTGCCAGCAGCGTAGGACAGGCACAAGAGACCCAGTACTTC
abundance: .; d_gene: .; v_gene: TRBV28; j_gene: TRBJ2-1; CDR3aa: CASTEGGGNEQFF; CDR3nt: TGTGCCAGCACTGAGGGGGGTGGCAATGAGCAGTTCTTC
abundance: few; d_gene: .; v_gene: TRBV18; j_gene: TRBJ1-4; CDR3aa: CASSPRSDSFSEKLFF; CDR3nt: TGTGCCAGCTCACCAAGGTCGGACAGTTTTAGTGAAAAACTGTTTTTT
abundance: many; d_gene: TRBD1; v_gene: TRBV5-1; j_gene: TRBJ1-2; CDR3aa: CASSWGGQGERYTF; CDR3nt: TGCGCCAGCAGCTGGGGGGGACAGGGGGAACGCTACACCTTC
abundance: many; d_gene: TRBD1; v_gene: TRBV20-1; j_gene: TRBJ1-1; CDR3aa: CSARLPTGGFTEAFF; CDR3nt: TGCAGTGCTAGACTTCCTACAGGGGGCTTCACTGAAGCTTTCTTT
abundance: .; d_gene: TRBD2; v_gene: TRBV6-1; j_gene: TRBJ2-1; CDR3aa: CASSQRTSVHNEQFF; CDR3nt: TGTGCCAGCAGTCAACGGACTAGCGTCCACAATGAGCAGTTCTTC
abundance: .; d_gene: TRBD2; v_gene: TRBV27; j_gene: TRBJ2-1; CDR3aa: CASSPRLARGSYNEQFF; CDR3nt: TGTGCCAGCAGTCCCCGACTAGCGAGAGGTTCCTACAATGAGCAGTTCTTC
abundance: many; d_gene: .; v_gene: TRBV7-8; j_gene: TRBJ2-5; CDR3aa: CASSSRSGAQETQYF; CDR3nt: TGTGCCAGCAGCTCTCGATCTGGAGCCCAAGAGACCCAGTACTTC
abundance: once; d_gene: .; v_gene: TRBV15; j_gene: TRBJ1-5; CDR3aa: CATSRERNQPQHF; CDR3nt: TGTGCCACCAGCAGAGAACGCAATCAGCCCCAGCATTTT
abundance: .; d_gene: TRBD1; v_gene: TRBV4-1; j_gene: TRBJ1-4; CDR3aa: CASSQPGQGSRKLFF; CDR3nt: TGCGCCAGCAGCCAACCGGGACAGGGGTCTCGAAAACTGTTTTTT
abundance: many; d_gene: .; v_gene: TRBV12-3/TRBV12-4; j_gene: TRBJ2-5; CDR3aa: CASMRAGPRETQYF; CDR3nt: TGTGCCAGCATGAGGGCAGGGCCTAGGGAGACCCAGTACTTC
abundance: .; d_gene: .; v_gene: TRBV18; j_gene: TRBJ1-1; CDR3aa: CASSPAGGGGVTEAFF; CDR3nt: TGTGCCAGCTCACCAGCAGGCGGTGGGGGGGTCACTGAAGCTTTCTTT
abundance: few; d_gene: .; v_gene: TRBV7-6; j_gene: TRBJ2-5; CDR3aa: CASSLAPELQETQYF; CDR3nt: TGTGCCAGCAGCTTAGCCCCAGAACTACAAGAGACCCAGTACTTC
abundance: .; d_gene: TRBD1; v_gene: TRBV27; j_gene: TRBJ2-1; CDR3aa: CASSLTGQGANEQFF; CDR3nt: TGTGCCAGCAGTTTAACCGGACAGGGGGCTAATGAGCAGTTCTTC
abundance: many; d_gene: TRBD2; v_gene: TRBV7-3; j_gene: TRBJ2-1; CDR3aa: CASSFGGSSYNEQFF; CDR3nt: TGTGCCAGCAGTTTTGGCGGGAGCTCCTACAATGAGCAGTTCTTC
abundance: few; d_gene: .; v_gene: TRBV14; j_gene: TRBJ1-1; CDR3aa: CASSPTDRMNTEAFF; CDR3nt: TGTGCCAGCAGCCCGACCGACAGGATGAACACTGAAGCTTTCTTT